This TCR beta chain was sequenced for a study of human T cells and chemical hapten exposure. The overall study: Skin of the upper inner arm, around 2 cm by around 2 cm, received 2% DPC for sensitization. Study-level points and caveats: Expanded TCR sets contained significantly more large CDR3 similarity clusters than controls.

The germline gives CDR1 SEHNR, CDR2 FQNEAQ (reference sequence). The CDR3 has 15 residues. The J segment lost 2 bases and the V segment lost 4 bases, leaving 3 bases of the junction unmatched. This clonotype occurred many times. Its antigen remains unidentified. Attachment of unique molecular identifiers to individual cDNA molecules was performed in the library. TCRdb itself ran the RACE reads through MiXCR, one entry per CDR3 protein. The sample lists about 380,000 distinct CDR3 sequences, roughly 4.6% seen once, with 2.6% in the top ten. Time point described: pre-sensitization, week 0. The sample's treatment: therapeutic diphenylcyclopropenone sensitization with weekly scalp DPC. Someone pulled total RNA out of unfractionated whole blood.

This TCR came from a woman in her forties or fifties with alopecia areata. Some clones in this sample may be carry-over from other donors' samples. This chain links TRBV7-9 with TRBJ2-1, with TRBD1 matching 9 bases. The sample here was whole blood, taken in connection with sensitization to the hapten diphenylcyclopropenone (DPC). The CDR3 protein is CASSSRDRAYNEQFF. Written as DNA, the CDR3 is TGTGCCAGCAGCTCCCGGGACAGGGCCTACAATGAGCAGTTCTTC.